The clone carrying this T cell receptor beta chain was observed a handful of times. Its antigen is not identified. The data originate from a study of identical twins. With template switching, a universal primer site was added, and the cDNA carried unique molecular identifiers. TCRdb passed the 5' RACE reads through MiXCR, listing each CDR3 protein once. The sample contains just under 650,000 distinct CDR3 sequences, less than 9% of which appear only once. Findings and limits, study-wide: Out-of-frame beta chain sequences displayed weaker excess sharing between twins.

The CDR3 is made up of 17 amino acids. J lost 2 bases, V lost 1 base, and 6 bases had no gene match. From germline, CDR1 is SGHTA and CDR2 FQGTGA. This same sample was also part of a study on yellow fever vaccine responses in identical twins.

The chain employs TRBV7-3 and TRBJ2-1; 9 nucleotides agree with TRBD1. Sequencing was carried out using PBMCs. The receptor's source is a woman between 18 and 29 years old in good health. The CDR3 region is CASSLKSGTGTYNEQFF. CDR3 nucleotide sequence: TGTGCCAGCAGCTTAAAGTCCGGGACAGGGACCTACAATGAGCAGTTCTTC.